Listed here are 18 T cell receptor beta chains from one sample, sequenced in a study of shared clonotypes between healthy human individuals. Sequenced by immunoSEQ multiplex PCR; TCRdb stores in-frame clones only, minus some. The sample yields 1,400,000 or so clones, about 98.5% seen once. The sample consisted of naive CD4+ T cells sorted from blood. Subset here: CD45RA+ positively selected. All receptors come from a man younger than 45 in good health.

The V gene is TRBV5-1, the J gene TRBJ2-2; 11 positions agree with TRBD2. The CDR3 consists of 15 residues. J gave up 3 bases and V 4 bases, and 2 bases lay outside the gene matches. Germline loops: CDR1 SGHRS, CDR2 YFSETQ. CDR3 bases: TGCGCCAGCAGCGTGACTAGCGGGGACACCGGGGAGCTGTTTTTT. It encodes CASSVTSGDTGELFF.

The chain is built from TRBV10-1 and TRBJ2-7, with unresolved D. The CDR3 has 11 amino acids. CDR1 WNHNN and CDR2 SYGVQD come from the germline V gene (reference sequence). V dropped 8 bases and J dropped 3 bases, with 8 bases sitting between them. The CDR3 here is CASGDLYEQYF. The CDR3 DNA is TGCGCCAGCGGGGATCTCTACGAGCAGTACTTC.

The sample holds one count of this clone. The chain recombines TRBV9 with TRBJ2-1; the match to TRBD2 covers 9 bases. Germline CDR1 reads SGDLS; CDR2 reads YYNGEE. The CDR3 contains 14 residues. The J segment lost 9 bases and the V segment lost 0 bases, leaving 4 bases of the junction unmatched. In DNA form, the CDR3 reads TGTGCCAGCAGCGTAGTAGCGGGAGAAGGTGAGCAGTTCTTC. Translated, it gives CASSVVAGEGEQFF.

The chain is built from TRBV7-6 and TRBJ1-1, with 7 positions matching TRBD1. From germline, CDR1 is SGHVS and CDR2 FNYEAQ. This CDR3 region has 17 residues. V dropped 4 bases and J dropped 1; count of bases not matched to a gene: 12. This chain's CDR3 is CASSSKIKTGPNTEAFF. The CDR3 DNA sequence: TGTGCCAGCAGCTCCAAGATTAAGACAGGGCCGAACACTGAAGCTTTCTTT. The whole variable domain, filled in from reference TRBV7-6 and TRBJ1-1, reads GAGVSQSPRYKVTKRGQDVALRCDPISGHVSLYWYRQALGQGPEFLTYFNYEAQQDKSGLPNDRFSAERPEGSISTLTIQRTEQRDSAMYRCASSSKIKTGPNTEAFFGQGTRLTVV.

The chain joins TRBV5-1 to TRBJ2-7; 7 bases are a match to TRBD2. Germline lookup yields CDR1 SGHRS and CDR2 YFSETQ. The CDR3 extends over 15 amino acids. V was pared by 5 bases and J by 0 bases, with 8 bases of the junction left unmatched. In DNA form, the CDR3 reads TGCGCCAGCAGTCATATCGGGGGGACCTCCTACGAGCAGTACTTC. Translation: CASSHIGGTSYEQYF. Full variable domain (rest looked up from reference TRBV5-1 and TRBJ2-7): KAGVTQTPRYLIKTRGQQVTLSCSPISGHRSVSWYQQTPGQGLQFLFEYFSETQRNKGNFPGRFSGRQFSNSRSEMNVSTLELGDSALYLCASSHIGGTSYEQYFGPGTRLTVT.

Note on this clone: This sample also contains other DNA sequences that code for the same CDR3. V and J are TRBV4-1 and TRBJ1-1; tentatively, D is TRBD1 (5 bases). CDR3 length: 13 residues. V dropped 0 bases and J dropped 3 bases, with 5 bases sitting between them. Germline assignment: CDR1 MGHRA and CDR2 YSYEKL. The CDR3 DNA follows: TGCGCCAGCAGCCAAGACAGGGACACTGAAGCTTTCTTT. Protein product: CASSQDRDTEAFF.

The chain carries TRBV7-9 and TRBJ1-4; 10 bases agree with TRBD1. With 5 bases clipped from V and 7 bases from J, the junction kept 4 bases outside the gene matches. This CDR3 spans 14 amino acids. CDR1 and CDR2 from the germline V gene are SEHNR and FQNEAQ (reference sequence). The DNA for the CDR3 is TGTGCCAGCAGCACGACAGGGGGCTTTGAAAAACTGTTTTTT. As protein: CASSTTGGFEKLFF.

This chain uses TRBV28 with TRBJ1-5, with 9 bases aligning to TRBD1. The trim removed 6 bases at V and 5 bases at J, leaving 5 bases unmatched. The CDR3 loop spans 14 amino acids. Germline V CDR1 and CDR2: MDHEN, SYDVKM. The CDR3 DNA reads as TGTGCCAGCAGACCCGGGACAGGGTATCAGCCCCAGCATTTT. This codes for CASRPGTGYQPQHF.

The chain uses TRBV18 and TRBJ2-7; possible D gene TRBD2, 5 bases. Germline values: CDR1 KGHSH, CDR2 LQKENI. CDR3 length: 14 amino acids. The V end lost 2 bases, the J end lost 5 bases, and 13 bases lay between the germline ends. The CDR3 DNA reads as TGTGCCAGCTCACCAACCGTCGGGGAACACGAGCAGTACTTC. This encodes CASSPTVGEHEQYF. Together with reference TRBV18 and TRBJ2-7, the CDR3 gives the full variable domain: NAGVMQNPRHLVRRRGQEARLRCSPMKGHSHVYWYRQLPEEGLKFMVYLQKENIIDESGMPKERFSAEFPKEGPSILRIQQVVRGDSAAYFCASSPTVGEHEQYFGPGTRLTVT.

V is TRBV19 and J is TRBJ2-7; 14 bases align to TRBD2. Looked up from germline, CDR1 is LNHDA and CDR2 is SQIVND (reference sequence). V dropped 2 bases and J dropped 7; count of bases not matched to a gene: 10. CDR3 length: 17 residues. The CDR3 nucleotides are TGTGCCAGTAGTATAAGATCGGGACTAGCGGGAGTCGGTGAGCAGTACTTC. This sequence encodes CASSIRSGLAGVGEQYF.

This clone was observed a single time. This rearrangement joins TRBV5-1 to TRBJ2-5, with 8 bases matching TRBD1. Germline V gene data show CDR1 as SGHRS and CDR2 as YFSETQ. Unmatched junction bases numbered 6, after V lost 4 bases and J lost 4 bases. CDR3 length: 14 residues. The CDR3 DNA reads as TGCGCCAGCAGCACCCCGGACAGGGCAGAGACCCAGTACTTC. This codes for CASSTPDRAETQYF.

The chain recombines TRBV25-1 with TRBJ2-1; weak D call: TRBD2 (5 bases). Germline V lookup: CDR1 MGHDK, CDR2 SYGVNS. The CDR3 runs to 15 residues. V was trimmed by 4 bases and J by 6 bases, leaving 16 bases between them. CDR3 DNA: TGTGCCAGCAGTGTACTAGTTGGGCGGGTCAATGAGCAGTTCTTC. Amino acids: CASSVLVGRVNEQFF.

A remark on this clone: Other DNA variants within this sample encode the same CDR3. The V gene is TRBV11-3, the J gene TRBJ2-7; a weak D match, TRBD2 (5 bases). Germline CDR1 and CDR2: SGHNT and YENEEA. Between the trimmed V and J ends, which lost 1 base and 5 bases, there was a span of 12 bases. The CDR3 contains 14 residues. CDR3 protein: CASSLGRVSDEQYF. In nucleotides, the CDR3 is TGTGCCAGCAGCTTAGGCCGGGTTAGCGACGAGCAGTACTTC.

Worth noting for this clone: Additional DNA sequences in this sample encode the identical CDR3. The V call is TRBV19, the J call TRBJ2-2; D is undetermined. CDR3 length: 13 amino acids. Germline-derived CDR1 and CDR2 are LNHDA and SQIVND (reference sequence). The ends were cut back, 3 bases at V and 5 bases at J, with 7 bases in the middle. The DNA of the CDR3 is TGTGCCAGTAGTATCGCCGGGACCGGGGAGCTGTTTTTT. Protein sequence: CASSIAGTGELFF.

CDR3 region: CASSFSVLQETQYF. The CDR3 DNA sequence: TGCGCCAGCAGCTTTAGCGTTCTACAAGAGACCCAGTACTTC. The rearrangement links TRBV5-1 to TRBJ2-5, with a possible D match to TRBD2 (5 bases). Trimming took off 2 bases at V and 2 bases at J, with 10 bases between the two ends. This CDR3 contains 14 residues. Germline CDR1 reads SGHRS; CDR2 reads YFSETQ. Variable domain in full (rest from reference TRBV5-1 and TRBJ2-5): KAGVTQTPRYLIKTRGQQVTLSCSPISGHRSVSWYQQTPGQGLQFLFEYFSETQRNKGNFPGRFSGRQFSNSRSEMNVSTLELGDSALYLCASSFSVLQETQYFGPGTRLLVL.

The CDR3 nucleotides read TGTGCCAGCAGCTTAGTACCTCTGTATGGCTACACCTTC. As protein: CASSLVPLYGYTF. The chain links TRBV11-2 to TRBJ1-2, with D unresolved. V lost 1 base and J lost 5, with 8 bases in between. The CDR3 extends over 13 amino acids. The V gene's germline CDR1 is SGHAT and CDR2 FQNNGV.

This chain uses TRBV19 with TRBJ2-7; D could derive from TRBD1 or TRBD2 (5 bases each). Germline V lookup: CDR1 LNHDA, CDR2 SQIVND (reference sequence). The CDR3 contains 14 residues. Between the trimmed V and J ends, which lost 3 bases and 9 bases, there was a span of 18 bases. CDR3 amino acids: CASSITGTYSMQYF. The CDR3, as DNA: TGTGCCAGTAGTATTACCGGGACCTACTCCATGCAGTACTTC.

The CDR3: CASRQGLVGELFF. CDR3 sequence (DNA): TGTGCCAGCCGGCAAGGTCTGGTCGGGGAGCTGTTTTTT. The chain employs TRBV5-4 and TRBJ2-2; unclear D gene. CDR1 is SGHNT and CDR2 is YYREEE in the germline V gene (reference sequence). This CDR3 is 13 amino acids long. Between the trimmed V and J ends, which lost 7 bases and 7 bases, there was a span of 14 bases.